This passage covers 10 T cell receptor beta chains from one sample sequenced in a study of beta chain features in type 1 diabetes. Broader study findings: All four CD4+ subsets of Type 1 diabetes patients contained TCRB CDR3s that were moderately but significantly shorter.

Sequencing targeted expressed TCRB transcripts, as all isolated RNA had been reverse transcribed. TCRdb keeps only in-frame clones here, not all; method: immunoSEQ multiplex PCR. The table lists under 350,000 clones, approximately 25% of them singletons. These receptors have no known antigen. The sequenced sample was naive CD4+ T cells from blood. These receptors originate from a woman in her twenties or thirties with type 1 diabetes.

V usage is TRBV5-1 and J usage is TRBJ1-1; D remains unclear. V was pared by 2 bases and J by 1 base, with 3 bases between. The CDR3 length is 12 residues. Germline V CDR1 and CDR2: SGHRS, YFSETQ. CDR3 in amino acids: CASSFRNTEAFF. CDR3 coding DNA: TGCGCCAGCAGCTTCAGGAACACTGAAGCTTTCTTT.

This clone was seen a few times. The J gene is TRBJ2-7, the V gene TRBV10-3; 9 bases line up with TRBD1. Per germline, CDR1 ENHRY and CDR2 SYGVKD. V dropped 2 bases and J dropped 6; count of bases not matched to a gene: 8. CDR3 length: 15 residues. The DNA of the CDR3 is TGTGCCATCAGTGAGACAGGGGGCGCGTATGGCGAGCAGTACTTC. Its translation is CAISETGGAYGEQYF.

This clone has more than one count but fewer than ten. The gene calls are TRBV6-6 and TRBJ1-1; D is perhaps TRBD1 (6 bases). This CDR3 contains 14 residues. CDR1 and CDR2 from the germline V gene are MNHNY and SVGAGI (reference sequence). Deletions cut 4 bases from V and 4 bases from J, with 13 bases between. CDR3 bases: TGTGCCAGCAGTTTATCAGGGGCGATCACTGAAGCTTTCTTT. It yields the protein CASSLSGAITEAFF.

The table lists this clone with a few counts. CDR3 sequence reads: CAWRASGRTITGELFF. DNA of the CDR3: TGTGCCTGGAGGGCTAGCGGGAGGACAATCACCGGGGAGCTGTTTTTT. The gene calls are TRBV30 and TRBJ2-2, with 11 bases matching TRBD2. V shed 3 bases and J 4 bases; nucleotides not matched to a gene: 7. Germline CDR1 GTSNPN, CDR2 SVGIG (reference sequence). The CDR3 is 16 residues long.

The V call is TRBV28, the J call TRBJ2-7; D is perhaps TRBD1 (6 bases). V lost 7 bases and J lost 5, with 18 bases in between. Germline assignment: CDR1 MDHEN and CDR2 SYDVKM. This CDR3 contains 14 residues. The DNA of the CDR3 is TGTGCCAGCAAAAGCGAGGGACACCGCCACGAGCAGTACTTC. Amino acids: CASKSEGHRHEQYF.

The V call is TRBV5-4, the J call TRBJ2-1, with 14 bases lining up with TRBD2. Per the germline V gene, CDR1 is SGHNT and CDR2 is YYREEE (reference sequence). CDR3 length equals 17 residues. After removal of 1 base from V and 8 bases from J, the junction contained 8 bases not matched to a gene. CDR3 in DNA: TGTGCCAGCAGCTTGACCGCCGGGACTAGCGGGAGTGATGAGCAGTTCTTC. It codes for CASSLTAGTSGSDEQFF.

A word on this clone: The junction departs from germline at one end; a sequencing error may be responsible. V is TRBV29-1 and J is TRBJ2-5; 9 bases are a match to TRBD1. Germline CDR1 is SQVTM and CDR2 is ANQGSEA. The CDR3 spans 13 residues. The CDR3 DNA is TGCAGCCTTGACAGGGGGTTATCCCAGACCCAGTACTTC. It translates to CSLDRGLSQTQYF.

The chain carries TRBV15 and TRBJ2-2; the D gene is possibly TRBD2 (6 bases). The CDR3 is 14 residues long. V was clipped by 1 base and J by 7 bases, with 10 bases between them. CDR1 is LNHNV, CDR2 YYDKDF, per germline (reference sequence). CDR3 nucleotide sequence: TGTGCCACCAGCAGAGGACTAGTGGGCGGGGAGCTGTTTTTT. This gives the protein CATSRGLVGGELFF.

This clone was counted between two and nine times. J is TRBJ2-5 and V is TRBV5-1, with 8 bases that match TRBD2. J gave up 5 bases and V 2 bases, and 5 bases lay outside the gene matches. This CDR3 spans 14 amino acids. CDR1 is SGHRS, CDR2 YFSETQ, per germline. The CDR3 DNA is TGCGCCAGCAGCTTAGGACTAGCTTCCGAGACCCAGTACTTC. This encodes CASSLGLASETQYF.

The chain links TRBV11-1 to TRBJ2-5, with TRBD1 identical over 9 bases. Trimming cost V 1 base and J 2 bases; bases outside gene matches: 8. Germline assignment: CDR1 SGHAT and CDR2 FQDESV (reference sequence). The CDR3 covers 17 residues. CDR3 sequence reads: CASSLVTGTGPQETQYF. CDR3 DNA sequence: TGTGCCAGCAGCTTAGTAACCGGGACAGGGCCGCAAGAGACCCAGTACTTC.